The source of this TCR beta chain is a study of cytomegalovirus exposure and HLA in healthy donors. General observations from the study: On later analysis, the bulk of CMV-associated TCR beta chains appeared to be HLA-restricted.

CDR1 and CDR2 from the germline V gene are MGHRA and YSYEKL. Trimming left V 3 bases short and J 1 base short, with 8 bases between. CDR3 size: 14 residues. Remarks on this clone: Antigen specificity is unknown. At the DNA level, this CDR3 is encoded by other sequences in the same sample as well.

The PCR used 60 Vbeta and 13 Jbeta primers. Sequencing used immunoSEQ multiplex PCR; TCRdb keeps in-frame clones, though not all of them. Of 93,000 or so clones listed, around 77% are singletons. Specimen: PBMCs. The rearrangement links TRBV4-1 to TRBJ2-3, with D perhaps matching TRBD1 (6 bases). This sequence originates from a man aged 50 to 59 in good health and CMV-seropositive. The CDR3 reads CASSQGAGTDTQYF. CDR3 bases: TGCGCCAGCAGCCAGGGGGCTGGCACAGATACGCAGTATTTT.